A single sample is the source of the 14 T cell receptor beta chains below, sequenced in a study of CD8+CD57+ T cells in acquired aplastic anemia. TCR beta VDJ and CDR3 profiling used genomic DNA as template. TCRdb independently ran MiXCR on the reads; one entry per CDR3 protein. The sample lists approximately 70,000 distinct CDR3 sequences; roughly 54% were seen once. The sequenced sample was sorted CD4+, CD8+, or CD8+CD57+ T cells (not recorded which) from PBMCs. The receptors originated from a human donor in good health, serving as a control.

This clonotype was detected ten times or more. This may stem from a read error, because a much larger clone lies one nucleotide away. The chain uses TRBV29-1 and TRBJ1-3; D unresolved. This CDR3 has 11 residues. Germline-derived CDR1 and CDR2 are SQVTM and ANQGSEA. CDR3 loop: CSGYIGTTIYF. The CDR3 nucleotides read TGCAGCGGGTACATTGGAACCACCATATATTTT. Combining the CDR3 with reference TRBV29-1 and TRBJ1-3 gives the whole variable domain SAVISQKPSRDICQRGTSLTIQCQVDSQVTMMFWYRQQPGQSLTLIATANQGSEATYESGFVIDKFPISRPNLTFSTLTVSNMSPEDSSIYLCSGYIGTTIYFGEGSWLTVV.

The rearrangement uses TRBV20-1 and TRBJ1-3; D gene uncertain. CDR3 length equals 15 residues. The germline V gene encodes CDR1 DFQATT and CDR2 SNEGSKA (reference sequence). Deletions cut 0 bases from V and 3 bases from J, with 12 bases between. The CDR3 coding sequence is TGCAGTGCTAGAGATGGGATTGCAGGTGGAAACACCATATATTTT. It encodes CSARDGIAGGNTIYF.

The genes are TRBV5-1 and TRBJ1-1, with TRBD1 as a possible D gene (5 bases). The CDR3 contains 14 residues. The germline V gene encodes CDR1 SGHRS and CDR2 YFSETQ. The ends were cut back, 0 bases at V and 3 bases at J, with 9 bases in the middle. The CDR3 DNA reads TGCGCCAGCAGCTTGGTGTTGGGGGACACTGAAGCTTTCTTT. As protein: CASSLVLGDTEAFF.

This clonotype qualifies as medium-sized. This chain links TRBV2 with TRBJ1-4; 10 positions agree with TRBD1. From germline, CDR1 is SNHLY and CDR2 FYNNEI. Unmatched junction bases numbered 9, after V lost 9 bases and J lost 8 bases. The CDR3 is 14 residues long. Written as DNA, the CDR3 is TGTGCCAGTTGGCCACGGGACAGGGGCGAAAAACTGTTTTTT. Amino acid sequence: CASWPRDRGEKLFF.

This clonotype was seen repeatedly, ten times or more. The chain recombines TRBV11-2 with TRBJ2-7, with D possibly being TRBD1 (6 bases). The CDR3 covers 16 residues. V lost 2 bases and J 2 bases, leaving 16 bases between the germline ends. CDR1 and CDR2 (germline): SGHAT, FQNNGV. CDR3 loop: CASSLWWGTNTYEQYF. The CDR3 DNA follows: TGTGCCAGCAGCTTATGGTGGGGGACAAATACCTACGAGCAGTACTTC.

This clonotype has only a few counts. The V call is TRBV29-1, the J call TRBJ2-1; 11 bases line up with TRBD2. The CDR3 contains 12 residues. Looked up from germline, CDR1 is SQVTM and CDR2 is ANQGSEA. V was pared by 4 bases and J by 13 bases, with 6 bases of the junction left unmatched. The CDR3 nucleotides read TGCAGCGTTGTAACTAGCGGGGGTCATCAGTTCTTC. It translates to CSVVTSGGHQFF.

This clonotype appeared many times. The chain has TRBV4-1 and TRBJ1-1; 12 nucleotides line up with TRBD1. The CDR3 contains 19 residues. With V trimmed by 4 bases and J by 5 bases, 17 bases remained unmatched. The germline CDR1 and CDR2 sequences are MGHRA and YSYEKL. CDR3 sequence (DNA): TGCGCCAGCAGCCGGGGACAGGGGGCGGATAAGTTGTCGGGGACTGAAGCTTTCTTT. Protein sequence: CASSRGQGADKLSGTEAFF.

This chain links TRBV7-2 with TRBJ1-6, with TRBD1 as a possible D gene (5 bases). V lost 5 bases and J 10 bases, leaving 18 bases between the germline ends. Germline-derived CDR1 and CDR2 are SGHTA and FQGNSA. The length of the CDR3 is 15 residues. The CDR3 is CASSTSVGGGSPLHF. CDR3 DNA sequence: TGTGCCAGCAGCACAAGTGTGGGGGGTGGATCACCCCTCCACTTT.

The gene calls are TRBV9 and TRBJ2-7; 7 nucleotides line up with TRBD2. Trimming removed 0 bases from V and 2 bases from J; junction bases left unmatched: 5. Per the germline V gene, CDR1 is SGDLS and CDR2 is YYNGEE. CDR3 length: 15 amino acids. The CDR3, as DNA: TGTGCCAGCAGCGTAGCTCCAGCGGGGACCTACGAGCAGTACTTC. Translated: CASSVAPAGTYEQYF. Filled out from reference TRBV9 and TRBJ2-7, the complete variable domain reads DSGVTQTPKHLITATGQRVTLRCSPRSGDLSVYWYQQSLDQGLQFLIQYYNGEERAKGNILERFSAQQFPDLHSELNLSSLELGDSALYFCASSVAPAGTYEQYFGPGTRLTVT.

Remarks on this clonotype: At one boundary the junction diverges from the germline segment, which might be a read error. V is TRBV7-7 and J is TRBJ2-1; 12 bases are shared with TRBD2. Per germline, CDR1 SSHAT and CDR2 FNYEAQ (reference sequence). The CDR3 length is 15 residues. This chain's CDR3 is CASSRTSGTINEQFF. Here the CDR3 DNA reads TGTGCTAGCAGCCGGACTAGCGGGACTATCAATGAGCAGTTCTTC.

The gene calls are TRBV10-3 and TRBJ1-4; D is ambiguous. CDR1 is ENHRY, CDR2 SYGVKD, per germline. V lost 2 bases to trimming and J lost 8 bases, with 3 bases between them. The CDR3 totals 11 residues. CDR3 protein: CAISEGEKLFF. In DNA, the CDR3 is TGTGCCATCAGTGAGGGGGAAAAACTGTTTTTT.

The gene calls are TRBV9 and TRBJ1-1, with a weak D call TRBD1 (5 bases). V was cut by 1 base and J by 6 bases, with 7 bases left in between. The germline gives CDR1 SGDLS, CDR2 YYNGEE. The CDR3 extends over 12 amino acids. The DNA for the CDR3 is TGTGCCAGCAGCGTAAGGGGATCTGAAGCTTTCTTT. Amino acids: CASSVRGSEAFF.

The V gene is TRBV15, the J gene TRBJ2-6, with unresolved D. The CDR3 runs 14 residues. Germline lookup yields CDR1 LNHNV and CDR2 YYDKDF (reference sequence). Trimming left V 3 bases short and J 2 bases short, with 5 bases between. CDR3 loop: CATSSGTGANVLTF. The CDR3 nucleotides read TGTGCCACCAGCAGTGGGACTGGGGCCAACGTCCTGACTTTC.

This clonotype was recorded only once. V gene TRBV24-1 combines with J gene TRBJ2-7; 7 bases are shared with TRBD1. Unmatched junction bases numbered 8, after V lost 4 bases and J lost 3 bases. Germline V gene sequence: CDR1 KGHDR, CDR2 SFDVKD. The CDR3 covers 15 residues. CDR3: CATSDPKGQYYEQYF. Here the CDR3 DNA reads TGTGCCACCAGTGACCCGAAGGGACAGTACTACGAGCAGTACTTC.